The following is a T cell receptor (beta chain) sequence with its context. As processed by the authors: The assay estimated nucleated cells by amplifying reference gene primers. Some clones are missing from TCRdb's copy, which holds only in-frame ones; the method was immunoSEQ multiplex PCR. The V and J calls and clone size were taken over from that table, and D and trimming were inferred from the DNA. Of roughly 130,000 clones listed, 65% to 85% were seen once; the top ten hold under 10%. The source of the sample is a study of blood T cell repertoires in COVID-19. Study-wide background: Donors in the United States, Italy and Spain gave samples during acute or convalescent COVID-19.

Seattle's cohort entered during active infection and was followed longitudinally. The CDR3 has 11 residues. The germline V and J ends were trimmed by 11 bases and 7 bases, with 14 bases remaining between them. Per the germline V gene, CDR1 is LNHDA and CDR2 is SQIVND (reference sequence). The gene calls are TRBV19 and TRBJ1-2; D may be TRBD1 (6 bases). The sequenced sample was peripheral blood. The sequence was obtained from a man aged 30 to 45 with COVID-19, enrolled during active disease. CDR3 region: CASYRAPGYTF. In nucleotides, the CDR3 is TGTGCCTCGTACAGGGCACCTGGCTACACCTTC.